This T cell receptor (beta chain) is drawn from a study of blood T cell repertoires in COVID-19. Study as a whole: Sites across the United States, Italy and Spain contributed samples from acute and convalescent COVID-19. The cDNA or gDNA used as material had been derived from T cells, B-cell-depleted T cells, or PBMCs.

Original methodology: How many nucleated cells were present was estimated from reference gene primer amplification. TCRdb's table, derived via immunoSEQ multiplex PCR, lists solely in-frame clones and lacks some. V and J calls and clone size are those listed in that table; D and trimming were worked out from the DNA. The sample has nearly 200,000 clones; about 88% are singletons. Germline loops: CDR1 MNHEY, CDR2 SVGAGI. V was clipped by 6 bases and J by 0 bases, with 11 bases between them. The CDR3 sequence is 14 residues long. The V gene is TRBV6-5, the J gene TRBJ1-1; TRBD1 might be the D (5 bases). Sequencing input: peripheral blood. The TCR was taken from a woman aged 40-49 years who had recovered from COVID-19. The CDR3 DNA sequence: TGTGCCAGCAGGACAGTCCCCATGAACACTGAAGCTTTCTTT. Its protein is CASRTVPMNTEAFF.